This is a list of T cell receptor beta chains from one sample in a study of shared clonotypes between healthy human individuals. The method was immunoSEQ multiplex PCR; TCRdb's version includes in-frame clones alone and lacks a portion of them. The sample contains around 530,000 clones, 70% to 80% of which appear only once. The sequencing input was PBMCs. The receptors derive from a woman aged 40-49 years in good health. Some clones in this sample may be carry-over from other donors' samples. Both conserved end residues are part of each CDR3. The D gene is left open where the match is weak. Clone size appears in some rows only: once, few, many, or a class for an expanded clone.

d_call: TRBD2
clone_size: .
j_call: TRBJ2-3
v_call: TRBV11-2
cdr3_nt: TGTGCCAGCAGCACCCCGACTAGCGGGAGTGTTGATACGCAGTATTTT
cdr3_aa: CASSTPTSGSVDTQYF

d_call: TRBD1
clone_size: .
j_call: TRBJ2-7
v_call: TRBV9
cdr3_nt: TGTGCCAGCAGCGGACGGACAGGGGGGGAGCAGTACTTC
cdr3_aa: CASSGRTGGEQYF

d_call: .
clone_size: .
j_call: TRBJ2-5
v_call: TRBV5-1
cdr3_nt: TGCGCCAGCAGCTTGGGGGCCGGGAACCAAGAGACCCAGTACTTC
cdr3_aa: CASSLGAGNQETQYF

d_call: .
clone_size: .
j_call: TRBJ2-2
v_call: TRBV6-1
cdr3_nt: TGTGCCAGCAGTGAACAGATTACAGGTTTTCCCGGGGAGCTGTTTTTT
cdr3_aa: CASSEQITGFPGELFF

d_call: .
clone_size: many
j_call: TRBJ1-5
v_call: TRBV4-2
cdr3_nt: TGTGCCAGCAGCCAAAATCTGGGTGTCCAGCCCCAGCATTTT
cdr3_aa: CASSQNLGVQPQHF

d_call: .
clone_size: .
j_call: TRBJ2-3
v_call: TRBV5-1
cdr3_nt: TGCGCCAGCAGCTCTACTACAGGGAATACGCAGTATTTT
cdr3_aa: CASSSTTGNTQYF

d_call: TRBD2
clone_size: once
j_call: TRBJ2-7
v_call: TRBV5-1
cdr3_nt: TGCGCCAGCAGCTTGGCCCTCCGGGGGGGAGGGGACGAGCAGTACTTC
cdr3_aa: CASSLALRGGGDEQYF

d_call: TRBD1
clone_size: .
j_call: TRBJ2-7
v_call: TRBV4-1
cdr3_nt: TGCGCCAGCAGCCAAGACTGGACAGGGTCCTACGAGCAGTACTTC
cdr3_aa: CASSQDWTGSYEQYF

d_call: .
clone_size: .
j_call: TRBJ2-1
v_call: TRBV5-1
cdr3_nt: TGCGCCAGCAGCTTGGTAGGGTACAATGAGCAGTTCTTC
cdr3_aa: CASSLVGYNEQFF

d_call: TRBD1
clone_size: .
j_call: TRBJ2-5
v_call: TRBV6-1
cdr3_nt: TGTGCCAGCAGTCGACAGGGGCGAGAGACCCAGTACTTC
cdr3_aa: CASSRQGRETQYF

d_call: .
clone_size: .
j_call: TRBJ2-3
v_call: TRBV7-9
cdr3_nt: TGTGCCAGCAGCTCGTATGATACGCAGTATTTT
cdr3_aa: CASSSYDTQYF

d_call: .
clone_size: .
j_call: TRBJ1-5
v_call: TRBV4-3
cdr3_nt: TGCGCCAGCAGCCCCTCAAGGGCGCGGGGCGTCAATCAGCCCCAGCATTTT
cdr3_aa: CASSPSRARGVNQPQHF

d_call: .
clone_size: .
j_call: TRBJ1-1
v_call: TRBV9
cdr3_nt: TGTGCCAGCAGCGTAGTCGAACTCCCTCTCCCTGAAGCTTTCTTT
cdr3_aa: CASSVVELPLPEAFF

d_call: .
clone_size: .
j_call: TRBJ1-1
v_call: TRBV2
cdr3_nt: TGTGCCAGCAGACGCGGCAGGGAGAACACTGAAGCTTTCTTT
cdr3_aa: CASRRGRENTEAFF

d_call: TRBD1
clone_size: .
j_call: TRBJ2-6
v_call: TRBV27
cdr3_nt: TGTGCCAGCAGTTTATCCCTGACAGGGGCCATTCTCGGGGCCAACGTCCTGACTTTC
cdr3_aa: CASSLSLTGAILGANVLTF

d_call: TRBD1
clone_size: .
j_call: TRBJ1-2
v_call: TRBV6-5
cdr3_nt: TGTGCCAGCAGTCACCGACAGGGGACCAACTATGGCTACACCTTC
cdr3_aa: CASSHRQGTNYGYTF

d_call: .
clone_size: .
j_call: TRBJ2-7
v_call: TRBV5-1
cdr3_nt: TGCGCCAGCAGCTGGCGGGGCCAGGGCCACGAGCAGTACTTC
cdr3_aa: CASSWRGQGHEQYF

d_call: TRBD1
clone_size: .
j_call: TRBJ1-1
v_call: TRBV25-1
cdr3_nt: TGTGCCAGCAGCCGAAGGGGGCTCACTGAAGCTTTCTTT
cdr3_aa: CASSRRGLTEAFF

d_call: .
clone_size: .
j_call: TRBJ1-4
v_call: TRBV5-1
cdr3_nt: TGCGCCAGCAGCGACCCGAGGGGTATGGATGAAAAACTGTTTTTT
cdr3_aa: CASSDPRGMDEKLFF

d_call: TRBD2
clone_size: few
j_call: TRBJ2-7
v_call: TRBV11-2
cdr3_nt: TGTGCCAGCAGCTCGGGCGGGTGGACTAGCGGGAGTCCCTACGAGCAGTACTTC
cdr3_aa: CASSSGGWTSGSPYEQYF

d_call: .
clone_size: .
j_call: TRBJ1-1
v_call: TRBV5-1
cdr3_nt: TGCGCCAGCAGGGCCGTCTCGGGGACTGAAGCTTTCTTT
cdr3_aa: CASRAVSGTEAFF

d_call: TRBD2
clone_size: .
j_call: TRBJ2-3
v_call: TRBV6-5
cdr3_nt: TGTGCCAGCAGTCGGGAGGGCCCCACAGATACGCAGTATTTT
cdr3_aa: CASSREGPTDTQYF

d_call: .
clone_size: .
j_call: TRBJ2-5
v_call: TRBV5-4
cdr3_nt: TGTGCCAGCAGCCAAGGGTTGTCCGGCTTGGGGGAGACCCAGTACTTC
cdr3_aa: CASSQGLSGLGETQYF

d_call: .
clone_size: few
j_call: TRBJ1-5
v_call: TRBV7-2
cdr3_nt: TGTGCCAGCAGCGGGTGGGGCAATCAGCCCCAGCATTTT
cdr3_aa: CASSGWGNQPQHF

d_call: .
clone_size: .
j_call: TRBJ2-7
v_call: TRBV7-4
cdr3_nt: TGTGCCAGCAGCTTTCGGAAGGTAGACCGCTACGAGCAGTACTTC
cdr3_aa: CASSFRKVDRYEQYF

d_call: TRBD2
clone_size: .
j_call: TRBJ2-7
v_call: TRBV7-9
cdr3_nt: TGTGCCAGCAGCTTAGGGACTAGCGGGAGGGCCGTTTTGTACGAGCAGTACTTC
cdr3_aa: CASSLGTSGRAVLYEQYF

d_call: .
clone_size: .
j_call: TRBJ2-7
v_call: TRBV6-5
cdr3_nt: TGTGCCAGCAGTTACGGGGGGACCTCCTACGAGCAGTACTTC
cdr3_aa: CASSYGGTSYEQYF

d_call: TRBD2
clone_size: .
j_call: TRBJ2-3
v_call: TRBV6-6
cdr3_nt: TGTGCCAGCAGTTGGGCTAGCGGTAAGAGCACAGATACGCAGTATTTT
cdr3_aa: CASSWASGKSTDTQYF

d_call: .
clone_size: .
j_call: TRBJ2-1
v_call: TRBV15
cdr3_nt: TGTGCCACCAGCAGAGATTACCCCCCCAGCGGGCGCCACAATGAGCAGTTCTTC
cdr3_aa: CATSRDYPPSGRHNEQFF

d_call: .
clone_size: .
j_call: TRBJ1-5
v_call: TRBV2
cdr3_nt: TGTGCCAGCAGTGGTGGTTTCGGTCAGCCCCAGCATTTT
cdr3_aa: CASSGGFGQPQHF

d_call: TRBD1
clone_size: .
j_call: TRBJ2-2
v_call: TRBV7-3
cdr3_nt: TGTGCCAGCAGCTCGACAGGGGCCGCGAACACCGGGGAGCTGTTTTTT
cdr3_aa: CASSSTGAANTGELFF

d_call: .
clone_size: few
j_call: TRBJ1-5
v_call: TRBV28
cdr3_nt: TGTGCCAGTAACAGGGTCGGTGGCAATCAGCCCCAGCATTTT
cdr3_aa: CASNRVGGNQPQHF

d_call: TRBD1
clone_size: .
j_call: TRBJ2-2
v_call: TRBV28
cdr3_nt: TGTGCCAGCAGTTCGGGACAGTACACCGGGGAGCTGTTTTTT
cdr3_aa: CASSSGQYTGELFF

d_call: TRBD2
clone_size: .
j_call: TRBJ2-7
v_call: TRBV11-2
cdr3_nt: TGTGCCAGCAGCTTATTCCCGACTAGCGACTACGAGCAGTACTTC
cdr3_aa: CASSLFPTSDYEQYF

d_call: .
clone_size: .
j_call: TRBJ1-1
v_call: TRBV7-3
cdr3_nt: TGTGCCAGCAGCTTAGATCGGGAGAACACTGAAGCTTTCTTT
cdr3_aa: CASSLDRENTEAFF

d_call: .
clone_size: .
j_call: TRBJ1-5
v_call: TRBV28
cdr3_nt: TGTGCCAGCAGTTTAATAGGGGCGCCAGAGCCCCAGCATTTT
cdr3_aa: CASSLIGAPEPQHF

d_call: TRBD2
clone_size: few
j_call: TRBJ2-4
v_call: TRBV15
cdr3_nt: TGTGCCACCAGCAGAGCTGGCGGGAGGGGGGCGGACATTCAGTACTTC
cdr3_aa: CATSRAGGRGADIQYF

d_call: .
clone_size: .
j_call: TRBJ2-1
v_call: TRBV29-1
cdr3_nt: TGCAGCGTTGATTGGAGCTCCTACAATGAGCAGTTCTTC
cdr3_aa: CSVDWSSYNEQFF

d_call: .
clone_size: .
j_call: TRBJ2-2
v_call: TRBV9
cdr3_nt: TGTGCCAGCACCCGGGACAACGCGAACACCGGGGAGCTGTTTTTT
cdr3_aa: CASTRDNANTGELFF

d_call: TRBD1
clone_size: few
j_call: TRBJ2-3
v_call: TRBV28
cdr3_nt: TGTGCCAGCAGTTCGACAGGGATCCGCACAGATACGCAGTATTTT
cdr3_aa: CASSSTGIRTDTQYF

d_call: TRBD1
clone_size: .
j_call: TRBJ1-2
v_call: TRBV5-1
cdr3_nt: TGCGCCAGCAGCCAACCGGGACAGGGGGATTTTGGCTACACCTTC
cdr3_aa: CASSQPGQGDFGYTF

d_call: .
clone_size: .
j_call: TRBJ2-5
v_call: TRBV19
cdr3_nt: TGTGCCAGTAGCTACCGGGACCACGAACAAGAGACCCAGTACTTC
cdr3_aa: CASSYRDHEQETQYF